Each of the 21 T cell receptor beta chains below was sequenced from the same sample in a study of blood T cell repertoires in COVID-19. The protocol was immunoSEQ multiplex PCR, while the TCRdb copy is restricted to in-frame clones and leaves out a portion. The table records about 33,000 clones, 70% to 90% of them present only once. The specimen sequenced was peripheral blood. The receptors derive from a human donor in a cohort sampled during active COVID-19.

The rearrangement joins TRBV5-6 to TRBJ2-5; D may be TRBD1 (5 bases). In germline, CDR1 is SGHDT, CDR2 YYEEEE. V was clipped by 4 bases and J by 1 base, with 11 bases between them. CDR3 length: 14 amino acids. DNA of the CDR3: TGTGCCAGCAGCCGCGGACAACTCCAAGAGACCCAGTACTTC. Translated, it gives CASSRGQLQETQYF.

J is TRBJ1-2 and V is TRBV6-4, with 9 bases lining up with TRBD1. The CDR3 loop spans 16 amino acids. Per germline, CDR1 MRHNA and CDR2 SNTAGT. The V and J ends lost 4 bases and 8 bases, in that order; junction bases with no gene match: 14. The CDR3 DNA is TGTGCCAGCAGTGCTCGGACAGGGGATTCTCCTGGGGGCTACACCTTC. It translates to CASSARTGDSPGGYTF.

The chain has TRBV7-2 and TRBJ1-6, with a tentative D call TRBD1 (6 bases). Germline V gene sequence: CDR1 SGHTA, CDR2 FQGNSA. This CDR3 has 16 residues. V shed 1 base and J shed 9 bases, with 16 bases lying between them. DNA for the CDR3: TGTGCCAGCAGCTTAGTGTCAGGGGCCCAGGGTTCACCCCTCCACTTT. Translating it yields CASSLVSGAQGSPLHF.

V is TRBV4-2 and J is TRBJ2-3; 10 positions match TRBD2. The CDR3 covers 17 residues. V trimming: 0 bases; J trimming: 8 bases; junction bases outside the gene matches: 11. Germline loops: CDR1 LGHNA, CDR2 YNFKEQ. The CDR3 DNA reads TGTGCCAGCAGCCAAGATCTAGCGGGGGCCGGCTCCGGTACGCAGTATTTT. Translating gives CASSQDLAGAGSGTQYF.

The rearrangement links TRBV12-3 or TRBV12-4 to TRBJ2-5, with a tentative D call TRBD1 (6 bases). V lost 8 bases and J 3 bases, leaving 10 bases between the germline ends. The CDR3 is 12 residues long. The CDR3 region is CASRRTEETQYF. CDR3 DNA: TGTGCCAGCCGACGGACAGAAGAGACCCAGTACTTC.

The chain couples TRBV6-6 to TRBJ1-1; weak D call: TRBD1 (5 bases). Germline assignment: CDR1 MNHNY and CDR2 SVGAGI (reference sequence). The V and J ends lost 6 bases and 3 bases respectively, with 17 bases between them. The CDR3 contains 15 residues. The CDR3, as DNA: TGTGCCAGCAGCAAGGAGACAGTTTCGTACACTGAAGCTTTCTTT. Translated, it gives CASSKETVSYTEAFF.

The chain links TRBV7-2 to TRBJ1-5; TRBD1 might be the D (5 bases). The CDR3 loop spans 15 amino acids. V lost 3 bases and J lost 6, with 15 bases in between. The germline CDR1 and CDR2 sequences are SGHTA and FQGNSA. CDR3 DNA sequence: TGTGCCAGCAGCTTTAGGGGATCGGGTGGTCAGCCCCAGCATTTT. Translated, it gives CASSFRGSGGQPQHF.

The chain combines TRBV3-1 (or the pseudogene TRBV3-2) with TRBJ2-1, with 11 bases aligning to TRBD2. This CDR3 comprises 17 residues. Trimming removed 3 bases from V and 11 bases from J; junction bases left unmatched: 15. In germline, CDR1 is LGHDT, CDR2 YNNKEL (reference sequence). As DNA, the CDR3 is TGTGCCAGCAGCCACCTCGGGACGGGAACTAGCGGGGGTAAGCAGTTCTTC. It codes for CASSHLGTGTSGGKQFF.

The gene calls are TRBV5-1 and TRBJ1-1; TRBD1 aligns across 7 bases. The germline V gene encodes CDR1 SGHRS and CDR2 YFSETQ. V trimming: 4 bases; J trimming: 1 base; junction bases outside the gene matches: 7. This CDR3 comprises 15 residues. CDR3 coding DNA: TGCGCCAGCAGCCCAGGACAGGAGAGGAACACTGAAGCTTTCTTT. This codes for CASSPGQERNTEAFF.

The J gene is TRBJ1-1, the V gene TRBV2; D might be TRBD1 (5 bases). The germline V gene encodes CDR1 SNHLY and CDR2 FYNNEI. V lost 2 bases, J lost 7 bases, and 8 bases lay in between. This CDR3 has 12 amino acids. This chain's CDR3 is CASSEQDIEAFF. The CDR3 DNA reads TGTGCCAGCAGTGAACAGGACATTGAAGCTTTCTTT.

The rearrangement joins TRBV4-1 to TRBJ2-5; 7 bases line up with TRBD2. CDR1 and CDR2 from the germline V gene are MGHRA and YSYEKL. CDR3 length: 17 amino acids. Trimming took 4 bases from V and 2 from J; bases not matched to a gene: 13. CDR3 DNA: TGCGCCAGCAGCCCTAGTATGGCTAGCGGAAGACAAGAGACCCAGTACTTC. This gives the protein CASSPSMASGRQETQYF.

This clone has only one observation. The CDR3 nucleotides read TGTGCCACCAGAGCGCCTGGGGCCAACGTCCTGACTTTC. Its translation is CATRAPGANVLTF. The V gene is TRBV24-1, the J gene TRBJ2-6; D is undetermined. Germline V gene lookup returns CDR1 KGHDR and CDR2 SFDVKD. The CDR3 has 13 residues. Trimming shortened V by 7 bases and J by 2 bases, and 5 bases separated the two germline ends.

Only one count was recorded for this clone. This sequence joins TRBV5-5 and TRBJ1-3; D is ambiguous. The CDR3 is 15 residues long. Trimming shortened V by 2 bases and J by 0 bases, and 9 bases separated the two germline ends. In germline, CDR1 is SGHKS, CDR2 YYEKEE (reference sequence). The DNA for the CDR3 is TGTGCCAGCAGCTTTTCTCCGAGCTCTGGAAACACCATATATTTT. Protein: CASSFSPSSGNTIYF.

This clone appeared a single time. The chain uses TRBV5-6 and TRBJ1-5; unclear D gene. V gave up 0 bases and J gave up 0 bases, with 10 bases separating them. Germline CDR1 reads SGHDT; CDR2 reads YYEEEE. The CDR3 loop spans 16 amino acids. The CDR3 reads CASSLATPGSNQPQHF. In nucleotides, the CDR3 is TGTGCCAGCAGCTTGGCCACCCCAGGTAGCAATCAGCCCCAGCATTTT.

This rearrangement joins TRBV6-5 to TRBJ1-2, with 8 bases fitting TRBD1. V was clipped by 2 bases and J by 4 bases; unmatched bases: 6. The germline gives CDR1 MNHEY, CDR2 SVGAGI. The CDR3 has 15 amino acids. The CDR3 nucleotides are TGTGCCAGCAGTTACCACAGGGGGACGAGCTATGGCTACACCTTC. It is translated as CASSYHRGTSYGYTF.

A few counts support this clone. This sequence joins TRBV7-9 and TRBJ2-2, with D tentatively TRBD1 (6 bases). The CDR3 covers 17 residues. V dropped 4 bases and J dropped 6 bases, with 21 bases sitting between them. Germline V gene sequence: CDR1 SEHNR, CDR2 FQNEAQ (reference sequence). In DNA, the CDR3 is TGTGCCAGCAGCTCCACGCGACAGGCCCTATTGGCCGGGGAGCTGTTTTTT. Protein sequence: CASSSTRQALLAGELFF.

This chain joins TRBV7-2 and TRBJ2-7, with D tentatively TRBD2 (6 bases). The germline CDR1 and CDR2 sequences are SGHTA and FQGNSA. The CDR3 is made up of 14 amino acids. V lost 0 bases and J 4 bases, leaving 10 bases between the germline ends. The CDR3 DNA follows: TGTGCCAGCAGCTTAGCGGCTAGCGCATACGAGCAGTACTTC. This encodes CASSLAASAYEQYF. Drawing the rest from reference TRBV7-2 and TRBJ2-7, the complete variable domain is GAGVSQSPSNKVTEKGKDVELRCDPISGHTALYWYRQSLGQGLEFLIYFQGNSAPDKSGLPSDRFSAERTGGSVSTLTIQRTQQEDSAVYLCASSLAASAYEQYFGPGTRLTVT.

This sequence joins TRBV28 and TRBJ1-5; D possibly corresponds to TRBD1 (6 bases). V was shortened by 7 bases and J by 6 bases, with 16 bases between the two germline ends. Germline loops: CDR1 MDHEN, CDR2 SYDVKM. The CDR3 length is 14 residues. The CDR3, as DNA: TGTGCCAGCACCTTCCGGGGGGGCCCTCAGCCCCAGCATTTT. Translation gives CASTFRGGPQPQHF.

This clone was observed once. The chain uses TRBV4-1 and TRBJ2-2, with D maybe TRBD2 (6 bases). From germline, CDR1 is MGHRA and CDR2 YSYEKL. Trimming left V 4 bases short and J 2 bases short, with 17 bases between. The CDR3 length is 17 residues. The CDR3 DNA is TGCGCCAGCAGCCGGGGGGTACTGGGGGTTAACACCGGGGAGCTGTTTTTT. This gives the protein CASSRGVLGVNTGELFF.

CDR3 DNA sequence: TGTGCCAGTAGTAGCCAGACCGGGACAGGAAACTCCGCTAACTATGGCTACACCTTC. As protein: CASSSQTGTGNSANYGYTF. This rearrangement joins TRBV19 to TRBJ1-2; 8 bases line up with TRBD1. V dropped 4 bases and J dropped 0; count of bases not matched to a gene: 16. This CDR3 contains 19 residues. Germline CDR1 is LNHDA and CDR2 is SQIVND (reference sequence).

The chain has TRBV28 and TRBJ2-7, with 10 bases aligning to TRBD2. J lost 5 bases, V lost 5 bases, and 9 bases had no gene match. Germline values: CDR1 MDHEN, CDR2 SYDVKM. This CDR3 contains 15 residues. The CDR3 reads CASSLSLAGVHEQYF. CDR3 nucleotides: TGTGCCAGCAGTCTGAGTCTAGCGGGAGTCCACGAGCAGTACTTC. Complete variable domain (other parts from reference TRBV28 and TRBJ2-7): DVKVTQSSRYLVKRTGEKVFLECVQDMDHENMFWYRQDPGLGLRLIYFSYDVKMKEKGDIPEGYSVSREKKERFSLILESASTNQTSMYLCASSLSLAGVHEQYFGPGTRLTVT.